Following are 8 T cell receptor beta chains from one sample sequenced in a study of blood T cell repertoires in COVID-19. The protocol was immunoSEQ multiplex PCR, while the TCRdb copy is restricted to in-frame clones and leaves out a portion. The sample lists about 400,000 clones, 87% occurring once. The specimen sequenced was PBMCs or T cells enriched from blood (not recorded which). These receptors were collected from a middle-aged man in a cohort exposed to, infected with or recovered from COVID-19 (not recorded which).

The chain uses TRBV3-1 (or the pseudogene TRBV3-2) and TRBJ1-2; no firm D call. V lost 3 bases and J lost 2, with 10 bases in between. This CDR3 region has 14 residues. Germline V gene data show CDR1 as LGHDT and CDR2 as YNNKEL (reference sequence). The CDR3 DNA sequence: TGTGCCAGCAGCCAGGGTCCGGGGAACTATGGCTACACCTTC. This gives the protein CASSQGPGNYGYTF.

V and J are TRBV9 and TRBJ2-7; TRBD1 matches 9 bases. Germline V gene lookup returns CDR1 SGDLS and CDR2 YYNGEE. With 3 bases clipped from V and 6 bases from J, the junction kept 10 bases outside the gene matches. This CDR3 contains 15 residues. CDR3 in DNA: TGTGCCAGCAGCGCAAAGGACAGGGGAGGCGGCGAGCAGTACTTC. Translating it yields CASSAKDRGGGEQYF.

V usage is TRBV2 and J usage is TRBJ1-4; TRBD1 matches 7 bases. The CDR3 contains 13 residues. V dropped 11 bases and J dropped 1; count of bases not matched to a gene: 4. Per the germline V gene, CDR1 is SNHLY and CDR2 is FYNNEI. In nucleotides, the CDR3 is TGTGCCGGAAACAGGGGAACTAATGAAAAACTGTTTTTT. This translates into CAGNRGTNEKLFF.

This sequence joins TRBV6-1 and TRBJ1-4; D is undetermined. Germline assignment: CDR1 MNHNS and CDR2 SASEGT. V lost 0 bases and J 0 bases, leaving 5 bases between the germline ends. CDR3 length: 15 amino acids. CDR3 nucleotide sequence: TGTGCCAGCAGTGAAGCCCGCGCAACTAATGAAAAACTGTTTTTT. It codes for CASSEARATNEKLFF.

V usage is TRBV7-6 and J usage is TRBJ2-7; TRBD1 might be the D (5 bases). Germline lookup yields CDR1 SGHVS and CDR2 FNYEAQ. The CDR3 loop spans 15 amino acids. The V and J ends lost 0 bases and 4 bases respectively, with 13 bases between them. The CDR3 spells CASSLAGGGAYEQYF. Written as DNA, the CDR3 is TGTGCCAGCAGCTTAGCGGGCGGTGGGGCGTACGAGCAGTACTTC. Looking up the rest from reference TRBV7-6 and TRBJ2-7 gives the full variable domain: GAGVSQSPRYKVTKRGQDVALRCDPISGHVSLYWYRQALGQGPEFLTYFNYEAQQDKSGLPNDRFSAERPEGSISTLTIQRTEQRDSAMYRCASSLAGGGAYEQYFGPGTRLTVT.

The DNA of the CDR3 is TGTGCCAGCAGCTTAGCGGGGACTAGCGGCAGCACAGATACGCAGTATTTT. As protein: CASSLAGTSGSTDTQYF. This chain links TRBV11-3 with TRBJ2-3, with 11 bases lining up with TRBD2. The CDR3 runs 17 residues. Trimming took 1 base from V and 0 from J; bases not matched to a gene: 3. Per germline, CDR1 SGHNT and CDR2 YENEEA.

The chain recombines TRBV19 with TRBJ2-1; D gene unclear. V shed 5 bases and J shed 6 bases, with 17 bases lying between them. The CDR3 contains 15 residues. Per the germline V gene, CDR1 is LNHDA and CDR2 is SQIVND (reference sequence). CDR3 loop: CASSPSVSSLNEQFF. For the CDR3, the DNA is TGTGCCAGTAGTCCAAGCGTCTCGAGTCTCAATGAGCAGTTCTTC.

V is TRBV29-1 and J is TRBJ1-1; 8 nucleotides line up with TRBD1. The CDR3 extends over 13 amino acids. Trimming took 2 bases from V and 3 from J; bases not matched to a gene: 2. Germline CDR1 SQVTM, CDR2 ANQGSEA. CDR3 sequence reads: CSVEKDRDTEAFF. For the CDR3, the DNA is TGCAGCGTTGAAAAGGACAGGGACACTGAAGCTTTCTTT.